This TCR beta chain was sequenced in a study of glioma-infiltrating T cells after dendritic cell vaccination. Study context: Samples are from glioblastoma patients in Phase I and II dendritic cell vaccine trials. Patients received autologous tumor lysate-pulsed dendritic cell vaccination between about 2002 and 2012.

General study points: Patients with more pretreatment TILs had longer time to progression and survival.

This CDR3 has 13 residues. CDR1 and CDR2 from the germline V gene are LGHNA and YNFKEQ. Trimming stripped 0 bases from V and 6 bases from J, with 5 bases between. PBMC were collected before vaccination, two weeks after the third vaccination, and at progression. The method was immunoSEQ multiplex PCR; TCRdb's version includes in-frame clones alone and lacks a portion of them. The sample carries tens of thousands of clones, roughly 82% recorded once. Of note for this clone: Its antigen is currently unknown.

This chain joins TRBV4-2 and TRBJ2-2; no clear D. The sequenced sample was blood, obtained before dendritic cell vaccination. This sequence was found in a human donor with glioblastoma. CDR3 residues: CASSQDVAGELFF. CDR3 nucleotides: TGTGCCAGCAGCCAAGACGTAGCCGGGGAGCTGTTTTTT.